This entry concerns a single T cell receptor beta chain. The antigen is undetermined. The data belong to a study of Graves' ophthalmopathy and Graves' hyperthyroidism. Whole-study findings and limits: A 13-signature model separated ophthalmopathy from stable hyperthyroidism, approximately 87% sensitivity, 65% to 82% specificity.

The hyperthyroidism patients, aged 18 to 65, had been newly diagnosed, with under 2 months' duration. Diagnostic conclusions were grounded in clinical symptoms, serum thyroxine, TRAb, thyroid ultrasound and orbital computed tomography. Amplification from RNA transcripts yielded the TCR beta CDR3 regions. HTBI-primed RT-PCR formed the first round, and a multiplex PCR formed the second. TCRdb passed the multiplex PCR reads through MiXCR, listing each CDR3 protein once. The sample carries roughly 1.1 million distinct CDR3 sequences, 35% to 40% recorded once. There are 14 residues in the CDR3. The trim removed 3 bases at V and 12 bases at J, leaving 15 bases unmatched. Looked up from germline, CDR1 is DFQATT and CDR2 is SNEGSKA (reference sequence).

The sample consisted of peripheral blood or thyroid tissue (not recorded which). This clonotype originated in an adult man with Graves' hyperthyroidism. The V and J genes are TRBV20-1 and TRBJ1-2; TRBD1 agrees at 8 bases. The CDR3 region is CSASKPGQAYGHTF. Here the CDR3 DNA reads TGCAGTGCTAGTAAACCGGGACAGGCCTACGGCCACACCTTC.